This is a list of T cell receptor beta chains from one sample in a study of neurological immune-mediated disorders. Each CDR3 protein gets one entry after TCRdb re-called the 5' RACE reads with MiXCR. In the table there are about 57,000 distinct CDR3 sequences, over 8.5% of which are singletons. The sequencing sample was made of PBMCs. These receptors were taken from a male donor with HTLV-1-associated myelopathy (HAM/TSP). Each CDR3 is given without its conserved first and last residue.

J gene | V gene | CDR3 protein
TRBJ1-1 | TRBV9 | ASSVSWNTEAF
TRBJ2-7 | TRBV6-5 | ASSSISNEQY
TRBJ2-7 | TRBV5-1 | ASSLTGGEQY
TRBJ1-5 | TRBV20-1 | SASPTQLNQPQH
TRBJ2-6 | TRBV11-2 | ASRLQGTGANVLT
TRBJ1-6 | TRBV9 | ASSTTWVSPLH
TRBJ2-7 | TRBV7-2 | ASSFWGGLNEQY
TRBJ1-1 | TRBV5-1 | ASSGDSNTEAF
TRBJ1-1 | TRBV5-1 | ASSQRTTLNTEAF
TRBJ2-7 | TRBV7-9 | ASTPDRSYEQY
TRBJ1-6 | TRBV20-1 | SARRVRTAYNSPLH
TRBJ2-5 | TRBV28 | ASSTRTPETQY
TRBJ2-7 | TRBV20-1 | STIGLAGGWRGRHSYEQY
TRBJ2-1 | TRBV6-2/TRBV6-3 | ASSYRGTARV
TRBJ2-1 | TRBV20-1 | SAREEVIYAQF
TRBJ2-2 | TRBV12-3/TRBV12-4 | ASSFRRGGLIGELF
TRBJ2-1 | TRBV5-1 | ASSLELGQQF
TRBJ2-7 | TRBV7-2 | ASSLAGGLSYEQY
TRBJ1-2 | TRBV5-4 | ASNRDRGLGANYGYT
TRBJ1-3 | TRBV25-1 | ASSDSTGDFWRNTIY
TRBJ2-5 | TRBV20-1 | SATDWETQY
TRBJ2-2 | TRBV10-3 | AISESQANTGELF
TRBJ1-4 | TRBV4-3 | ASSQGQGARKLF
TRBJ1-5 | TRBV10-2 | ASSDSQGQAQH
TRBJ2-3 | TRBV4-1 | ASSQDPPSLTDTQY
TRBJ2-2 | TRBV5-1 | ASSLRTGMGTGELF
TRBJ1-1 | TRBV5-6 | AISFYPTGMGTDAF
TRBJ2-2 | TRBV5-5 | ASSFEGLATGELF
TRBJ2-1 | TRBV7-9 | ASSYPVRGSSYNEQF
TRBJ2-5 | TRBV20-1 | SARRLAGVKTQY
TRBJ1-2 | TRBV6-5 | ASSYRDTSNYGYT
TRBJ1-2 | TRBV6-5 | ASSPLGQGGNGYT
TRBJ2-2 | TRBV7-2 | ASSLGLLAGGQGELF
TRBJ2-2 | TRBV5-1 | ASSPVVVGGTGELF
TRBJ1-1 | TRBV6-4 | ASTETGHAEAF
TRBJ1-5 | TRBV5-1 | ASSLGDRQGGQPQH
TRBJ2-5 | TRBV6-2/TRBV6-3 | ASSYSNNQETQY